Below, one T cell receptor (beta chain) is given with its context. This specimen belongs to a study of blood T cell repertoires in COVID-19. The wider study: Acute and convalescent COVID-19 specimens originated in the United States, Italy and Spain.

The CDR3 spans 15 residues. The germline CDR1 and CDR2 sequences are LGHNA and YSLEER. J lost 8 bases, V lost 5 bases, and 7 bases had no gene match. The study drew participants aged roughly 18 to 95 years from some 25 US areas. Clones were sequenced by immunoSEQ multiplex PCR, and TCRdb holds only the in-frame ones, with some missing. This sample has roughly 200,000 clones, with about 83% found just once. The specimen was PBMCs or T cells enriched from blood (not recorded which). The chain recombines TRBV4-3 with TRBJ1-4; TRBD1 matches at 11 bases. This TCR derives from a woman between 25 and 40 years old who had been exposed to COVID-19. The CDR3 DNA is TGCGCCAGCAGCAGGGAATGGACAGGGGGCGAAAAACTGTTTTTT. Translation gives CASSREWTGGEKLFF.